This TCR beta chain was profiled in a study of beta chain features in type 1 diabetes. Expressed TCRB transcripts were sequenced because the entire RNA isolate underwent reverse transcription. TCRdb keeps only in-frame clones here, not all; method: immunoSEQ multiplex PCR. The repertoire holds some 400,000 clones, about 15% seen once, with about 0.018% in the top ten. This clone has just a few counts. The sample was naive CD4+ T cells from blood. This TCR came from a woman under 30 in good health.

CDR3 amino acids: CASSLVARASGSDEQFF. The CDR3 coding sequence is TGCGCCAGCAGCTTGGTCGCTCGGGCTAGCGGGAGTGATGAGCAGTTCTTC. This chain connects TRBV5-1 to TRBJ2-1, with 10 bases lining up with TRBD2. Looked up from germline, CDR1 is SGHRS and CDR2 is YFSETQ. Trimming cost V 0 bases and J 8 bases; bases outside gene matches: 11. This CDR3 is built from 17 residues.